This T cell receptor (beta chain) was found in a study of blood T cell repertoires in COVID-19. Enrollees, roughly 18 to 89 years old, lived in 24 US areas. Participants were placed into cohorts based on the clinical history they reported. Donors in Cohort 3 counted as recovered after two negative PCRs, clearance, or symptom resolution. In the original analysis: Amplifying reference gene primers gave estimates of nucleated cell counts. Libraries were prepared by immunoSEQ multiplex PCR; TCRdb keeps only in-frame clonotypes and omits some of them. V, J and clone size were drawn from that table, and D and trimming were deduced from the DNA. The data hold roughly 190,000 clones, with roughly four fifths observed a single time. Germline CDR1 reads SGHAT; CDR2 reads FQNNGV. Trimming took 2 bases from V and 7 from J, leaving 11 bases between them. The CDR3 covers 13 residues.

The chain employs TRBV11-2 and TRBJ1-1; D not resolved. This receptor was obtained from a man aged 40-55 years who had recovered from COVID-19. The sequencing input was PBMCs or T cells enriched from blood (not recorded which). CDR3 nucleotide sequence: TGTGCCAGCAGCTTAATGAGCGAAAGTGAAGCTTTCTTT. Encoded protein: CASSLMSESEAFF.